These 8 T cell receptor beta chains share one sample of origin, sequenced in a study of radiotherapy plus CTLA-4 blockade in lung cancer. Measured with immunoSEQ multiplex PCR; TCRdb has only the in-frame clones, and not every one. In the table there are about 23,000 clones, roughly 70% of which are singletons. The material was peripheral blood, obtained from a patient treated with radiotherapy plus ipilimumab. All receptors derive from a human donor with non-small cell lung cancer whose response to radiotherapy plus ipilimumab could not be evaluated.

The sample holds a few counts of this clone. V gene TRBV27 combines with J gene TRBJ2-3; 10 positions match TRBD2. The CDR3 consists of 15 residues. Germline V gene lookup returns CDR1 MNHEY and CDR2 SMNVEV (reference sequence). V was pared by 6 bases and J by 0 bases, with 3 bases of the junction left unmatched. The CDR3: CASRTSGYSTDTQYF. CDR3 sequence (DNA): TGTGCCAGCAGGACTAGCGGGTATAGCACAGATACGCAGTATTTT.

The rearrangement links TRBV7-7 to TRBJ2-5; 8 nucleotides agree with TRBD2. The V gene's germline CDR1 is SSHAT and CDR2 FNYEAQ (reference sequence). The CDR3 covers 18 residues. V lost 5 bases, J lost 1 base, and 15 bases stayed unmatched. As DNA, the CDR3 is TGTGCCAGCAGCCTACAATGGGGCAGCGGGAGTTCCCAAGAGACCCAGTACTTC. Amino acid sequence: CASSLQWGSGSSQETQYF.

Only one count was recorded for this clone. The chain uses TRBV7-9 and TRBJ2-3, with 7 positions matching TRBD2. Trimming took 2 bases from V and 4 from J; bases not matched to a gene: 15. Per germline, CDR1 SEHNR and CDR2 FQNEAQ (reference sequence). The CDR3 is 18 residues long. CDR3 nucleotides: TGTGCCAGCAGCTTATGGACCGGGAGGAGGACCGGGGCAGATACGCAGTATTTT. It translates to CASSLWTGRRTGADTQYF. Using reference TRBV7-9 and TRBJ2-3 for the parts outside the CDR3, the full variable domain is DTGVSQNPRHKITKRGQNVTFRCDPISEHNRLYWYRQTLGQGPEFLTYFQNEAQLEKSRLLSDRFSAERPKGSFSTLEIQRTEQGDSAMYLCASSLWTGRRTGADTQYFGPGTRLTVL.

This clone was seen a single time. The CDR3, as DNA: TGCAGCGTTATTCCTGGACAGGGGAATACGCAGTATTTT. It codes for CSVIPGQGNTQYF. This rearrangement joins TRBV29-1 to TRBJ2-3; 9 bases align to TRBD1. There are 13 residues in the CDR3. V shed 5 bases and J 7 bases; nucleotides not matched to a gene: 7. In germline, CDR1 is SQVTM, CDR2 ANQGSEA.

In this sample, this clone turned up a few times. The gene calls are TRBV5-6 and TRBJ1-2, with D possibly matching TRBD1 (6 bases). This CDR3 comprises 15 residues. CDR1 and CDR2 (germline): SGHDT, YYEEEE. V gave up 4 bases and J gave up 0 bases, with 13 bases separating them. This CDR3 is CASSALDSTNYGYTF. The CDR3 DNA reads TGTGCCAGCAGCGCTTTGGACAGTACTAACTATGGCTACACCTTC.

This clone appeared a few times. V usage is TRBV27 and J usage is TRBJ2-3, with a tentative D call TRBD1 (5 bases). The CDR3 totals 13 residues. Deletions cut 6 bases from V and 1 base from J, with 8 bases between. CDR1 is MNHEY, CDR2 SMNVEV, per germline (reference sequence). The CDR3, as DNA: TGTGCCAGCAGGGGGCTGGGCACAGATACGCAGTATTTT. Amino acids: CASRGLGTDTQYF.

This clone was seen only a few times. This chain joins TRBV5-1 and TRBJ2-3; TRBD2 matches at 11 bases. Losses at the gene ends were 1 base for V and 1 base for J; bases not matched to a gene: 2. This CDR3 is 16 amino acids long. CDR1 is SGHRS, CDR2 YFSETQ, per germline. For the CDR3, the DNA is TGCGCCAGCAGCTTGACTAGCGGGAGTGGCACAGATACGCAGTATTTT. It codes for CASSLTSGSGTDTQYF.

CDR3 region: CASTTGGQTQYF. The CDR3 DNA reads as TGTGCCAGCACCACCGGGGGACAGACCCAGTACTTC. V gene TRBV28 combines with J gene TRBJ2-5, with D tentatively TRBD2 (6 bases). CDR3 length: 12 amino acids. Trimming took 7 bases from V and 6 from J, leaving 12 bases between them. CDR1 and CDR2 from the germline V gene are MDHEN and SYDVKM.